This T cell receptor beta chain is drawn from a study of human T cells and chemical hapten exposure. Study as a whole: Patients received weekly diphenylcyclopropenone doses to the scalp throughout the roughly 22-week study.

TCRdb reprocessed the RACE reads with MiXCR, giving one entry per CDR3 protein. The profile shows over 300,000 distinct CDR3 sequences, roughly 5.3% of them singletons. V dropped 0 bases and J dropped 2 bases, with 12 bases sitting between them. The CDR3 extends over 16 amino acids. The germline V gene has CDR1 LGHNA and CDR2 YSLEER. The table lists this clonotype with many counts. The sample's time point: pre-sensitization, week 0. The treatment was: therapeutic diphenylcyclopropenone sensitization with weekly scalp DPC. V is TRBV4-3 and J is TRBJ2-3; no clear D. The source of this sequence is a woman aged 45 to 65 with alopecia areata. Some clones in this sample may be carry-over from other donors' samples. The input for sequencing was whole blood, taken in connection with sensitization to the hapten diphenylcyclopropenone (DPC). The CDR3 DNA is TGCGCCAGCAGCCAAGAGTCGTCGAGGATCACAGATACGCAGTATTTT. It encodes CASSQESSRITDTQYF.